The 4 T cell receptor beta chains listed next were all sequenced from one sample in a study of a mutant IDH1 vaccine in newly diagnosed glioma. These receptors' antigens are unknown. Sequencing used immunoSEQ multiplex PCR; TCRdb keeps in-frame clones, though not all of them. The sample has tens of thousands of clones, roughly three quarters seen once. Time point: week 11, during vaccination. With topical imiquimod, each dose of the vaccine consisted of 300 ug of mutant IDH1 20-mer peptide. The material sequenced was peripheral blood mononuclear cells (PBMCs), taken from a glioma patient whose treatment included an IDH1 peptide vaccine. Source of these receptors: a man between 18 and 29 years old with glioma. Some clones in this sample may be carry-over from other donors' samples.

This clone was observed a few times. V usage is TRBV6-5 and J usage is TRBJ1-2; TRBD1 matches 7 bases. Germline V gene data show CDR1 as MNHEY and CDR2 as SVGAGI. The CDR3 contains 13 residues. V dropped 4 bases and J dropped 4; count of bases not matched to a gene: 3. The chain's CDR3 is CASSFDRAYGYTF. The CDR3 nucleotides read TGTGCCAGCAGTTTCGACAGGGCCTATGGCTACACCTTC.

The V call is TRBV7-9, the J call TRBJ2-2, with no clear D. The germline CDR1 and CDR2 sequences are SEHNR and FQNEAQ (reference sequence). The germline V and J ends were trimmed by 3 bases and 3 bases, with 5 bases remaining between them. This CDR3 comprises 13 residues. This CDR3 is CASSLQYTGELFF. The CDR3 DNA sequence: TGTGCCAGCAGCTTGCAGTACACCGGGGAGCTGTTTTTT.

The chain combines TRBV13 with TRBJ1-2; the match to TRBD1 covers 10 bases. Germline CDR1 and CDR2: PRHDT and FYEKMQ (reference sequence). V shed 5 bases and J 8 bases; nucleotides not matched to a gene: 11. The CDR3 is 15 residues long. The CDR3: CASSIRDRGTGGYTF. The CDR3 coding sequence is TGTGCCAGCAGCATACGGGACAGGGGAACAGGAGGCTACACCTTC.

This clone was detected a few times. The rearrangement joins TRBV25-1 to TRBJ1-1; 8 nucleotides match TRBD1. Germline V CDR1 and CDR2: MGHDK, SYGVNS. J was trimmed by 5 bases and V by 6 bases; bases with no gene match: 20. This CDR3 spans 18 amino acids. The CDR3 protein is CASRDNMSNRDRKTEAFF. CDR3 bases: TGTGCCAGCAGAGACAACATGTCTAACCGGGACAGGAAAACTGAAGCTTTCTTT.